The present T cell receptor (beta chain) was sequenced within a study of cytomegalovirus exposure and HLA in healthy donors (dated by TCRdb to about 2017). Broadly, across the study: In an earlier analysis of 450 to 750 of the donors, 250 to 350 Gb of sequence data and some 100 million unique TCR beta sequences from about 179 million T cells were reported. On average, around 240,000 unique TCR beta nucleotide sequences were sequenced per donor among 300 to 500 genotyped donors of the cohort, with roughly 18% of those sequences being non-productive. Both class I and class II loci were covered by HLA typing, at four-digit resolution. A later genetic analysis used genome-wide SNP genotypes for about three fifths of the 666 donors, treating that subset as a discovery cohort. Four or five DR-DQ haplotypes were handled as single units for association and clustering because linkage in the cohort was strong. Every discovery cohort repertoire had been produced on one sequencing platform. Alongside the repertoire data, information on donor age, sex, ethnicity and CMV serostatus was compiled. A separate validation cohort of some 130 different subjects was used in addition to the approximately 640-subject first cohort. The study aimed to test whether signatures of past pathogen exposure could be identified by cataloging public T cell receptors. Rather than drawing on any new phenotypic data, the later analysis identified candidate immune exposures from TCR beta sequences and the way those sequences occurred across donors. In a later analysis, previously published TCR beta repertoires from more than 500 donors were re-analyzed and high-resolution HLA genotyping was added so that TCR occurrence patterns could be studied. The T cell repertoires of around 670 subjects were profiled by immunosequencing and related to cytomegalovirus serostatus. Typing coverage differed by locus: A, B, C, DRB1 and DQB1 were typed in about 629-640 donors, DQA1 in 522, DPA1 in over 600, and DPB1 in around 490. To predict cytomegalovirus infection status, the study combined high-throughput TCR immunosequencing, statistical association of individual TCRs with disease status, and machine learning. About 300 gigabases of sequencing data and some 85 million unique TCR sequences were included in an early release covering roughly 700 HLA-typed donors. In an earlier analysis of 500 to 650 of the donors, high-throughput TCR beta sequencing was used to judge whether each TCR beta V gene segment behaved as functional or pseudogenic. Of the roughly 400 genotyped donors, 81% were placed in the genetic ancestry cluster associated with self-reported Caucasian donors. General findings and caveats noted by the study authors: In a later analysis, HLA-associated TCR beta chains were found to be more clonally expanded and to have lower generation probabilities than equally common non-associated chains. In a later analysis, most CMV-associated TCR beta chains were found to appear HLA-restricted, with HLA associations seemingly driven largely by CMV exposure. When HLA alleles, especially DR and DQ, strongly co-occurred, TCR associations were difficult to assign to individual alleles. The earlier analysis of nearly 600 of the donors excluded approximately 15 rarely observed V segments, including chromosome 9 orphons, because counts were too low. The classifier was reported to diagnose cytomegalovirus status with high specificity and sensitivity in both the original and validation cohorts. While some public TCRs were present in many individuals, most TCR sequences turned up only very rarely across donors. CMV serostatus was the only immune exposure information available for the cohort. A later genetic analysis associated a missense DCLRE1C variant with V-gene and J-gene trimming of TCR beta chains, and an independent cohort replicated the association. The cohort was sequenced for TCR beta chains only, and without alpha or paired-chain data the features that could be detected were limited. The study gave a list of 150 to 200 TCR beta chains associated with cytomegalovirus. HLA typing was unavailable for some donors at each locus, so association tests used only the typed subset. Linkage disequilibrium might explain the correlated functional status among segregating V segments, but an unknown experimental factor could not be excluded. Roughly uniform sequencing depth across donors was assumed in presence/absence analyses, although this assumption may not hold. Specific HLA alleles were associated with some 15,000 TCR beta sequences at a false discovery rate of 0.05 in a later analysis. The authors suggested that the approach could potentially be extended to other disease states and immunological phenotypes. According to a later analysis, parvovirus B19, influenza, CMV and Epstein-Barr virus appeared linked to several top co-occurrence clusters. According to a later analysis, TCR association rates differed among HLA loci, with DRB1 alleles showing the most associated TCRs and HLA-C alleles showing the fewest. In an earlier analysis of roughly 500 of the donors, most TCR beta V segments appeared in productive rearrangements about 87% or about 30% of the time, broadly matching IMGT annotations. Some IMGT-functional V segments, including TRBV6-2 and TRBV6-3, could not be told apart with the 87-base-pair reads, so those segments were excluded. A further reported finding was that TCR beta sequences accurately predicted the HLA-A and HLA-B alleles for most subjects in the first cohort. In vitro tests confirmed that a few of the cytomegalovirus-associated TCR beta chains recognize cytomegalovirus antigens. A cluster of highly shared sequence variants was judged likely to represent a technical artifact of the sequencing pipeline. According to a later genetic analysis, donors in an Asian-associated ancestry cluster had fewer N-insertions in productive TCRs than the approximately 700-donor mean.

Of note for this clone: Which antigen it targets is not known. Per-nucleotide qualities are absent, and no much larger clonotype sits a single base away.

In total, roughly 670 healthy bone marrow donors made up the cohort. Cohort members were all nominally healthy when sampled, although unrecorded immune exposures were likely present. The donor was CMV seronegative and belonged to the group of around 400 seronegative cohort members. A peripheral blood sample was provided by each donor, and peripheral blood mononuclear cells were used for TCR beta sequencing. The Qiagen DNeasy Blood Extraction Kit was used to extract genomic DNA from the blood cell samples. Receptor amplification or capture employed the immunoSEQ multiplex PCR assay. A mixture of 60 forward primers for TCR Vbeta segments and 13 reverse primers for TCR Jbeta segments was used in the multiplex PCR. A multiplex PCR assay on genomic DNA amplified the CDR3 region of rearranged TCR beta genes. The Illumina HiSeq System was used to sequence the amplified TCR beta libraries as 87-base-pair reads. The paper's processing steps were these. A later analysis counted 65 million to 90 million unique TCR beta chains across the 666 repertoires, and around 12 million of these chains were shared by at least two donors. Raw reads were error-corrected and collapsed into unique sequences by a nearest-neighbor algorithm in which closely related sequences were merged to remove PCR and sequencing errors. To assign V, D and J gene segments, CDR3 sequences were aligned to IMGT reference sequences. Each retained sequence needed at least a six-nucleotide match to both a V gene segment and a J gene segment. A rearrangement was called productive if the CDR3 had no stop codons and remained in frame with V and J, and every other rearrangement was called non-productive. CDR3 was defined according to IMGT convention as the region running from the second conserved V-encoded cysteine to the conserved J-encoded phenylalanine. The earlier analysis of some 550 of the donors excluded any sequence lacking an unambiguous match to a single V gene segment. An earlier analysis of 587 of the donors classified V segments as functional when productive rearrangements were above 56.7% and as segregating when the standard deviation between donors was above 5%. A statistical classification framework was developed to diagnose cytomegalovirus status using the catalog of TCR beta chain sequences. A later analysis assigned V and J genes by comparing TCR nucleotide sequences with IMGT/GENE-DB human TR gene sequences. A later analysis assigned CDR3 sequences and most-parsimonious VDJ recombination scenarios with the TCRdist pipeline. A later analysis defined each TCR beta chain by its CDR3 amino acid sequence plus V-gene family, and excluded reads lacking a unique V-gene family. In a later analysis, a few hundred highly shared, low-generation-probability nucleotide sequences were removed to address suspected cross-contamination and a sequencing artifact. A later analysis calculated a clonal expansion index for each public chain from normalized within-repertoire ranks of inferred template counts. In a later analysis, generation probabilities were computed using a VDJ recombination model fitted to out-of-frame rearrangements, and the results were checked against IGoR. In a later analysis, hypergeometric tests were used to score TCR-TCR, TCR-HLA and TCR-CMV co-occurrence, with a repertoire-size bias correction applied to TCR pairs. A later analysis estimated false discovery rates by permuting HLA or CMV assignments 20 times. In a later analysis, co-occurring TCRs were grouped using DBSCAN, with TCRdist sequence similarity added in when clustering inside HLA-allele-positive subsets. For co-occurrence clustering, repertoires with fewer than 30,000 or more than 120,000 public chains were excluded, along with five or six repertoires with anomalous nucleotide sharing. The source is immuneACCESS, and TCRdb retained only in-frame sequences with V and J called. Part of the clones is not carried over; for the studies checked, unresolved V genes explain less than half of this, and the remainder is unexplained. That table gives V, J and clone size, and the DNA gave D and trimming. A total of 150,000 to 200,000 clones appear in this sample, roughly 80% of them only once. Over 4.5% of the sample is in the top ten clones.

CDR1 SGHRS and CDR2 YFSETQ are derived from the germline V gene. The junction shows trimming of 4 bases on V and 1 base on J, and the gene matches do not reach 6 bases of it. The CDR3 numbers 16 residues from cysteine through phenylalanine. The entry retains the CDR3 DNA only, 48 bases that are in frame from base 1. This TCR was sampled from a male donor in good health and CMV-seronegative. The sequenced sample consisted of PBMCs. Here the chain combines TRBV5-1 and TRBJ2-5, with 11 central nucleotides matching TRBD2. DNA sequence: TGCGCCAGCAGCCCACCTCTAGCGGGGGGCCAAGAGACCCAGTACTTC. Its coded protein is CASSPPLAGGQETQYF.